Below are 17 T cell receptor beta chains sequenced from a single sample in a study of T-cell memory formation after mild COVID-19. MiXCR, run by TCRdb on the 5' RACE reads, gives a single entry per CDR3 protein. The top ten clones hold 3.3% of a sample with about 170,000 distinct CDR3 sequences, under 15% of them seen once. Sequencing was performed on PBMCs or a T cell subset sorted from them (not recorded which). Receptors originate from a man between 18 and 29 years old who had mild COVID-19 (a few samples of this study predate the infection). Cell type and time point are not known.

V usage is TRBV5-6 and J usage is TRBJ2-7, with 7 bases aligning to TRBD1. J gave up 5 bases and V 3 bases, and 5 bases lay outside the gene matches. From germline, CDR1 is SGHDT and CDR2 YYEEEE. The CDR3 totals 13 residues. The DNA for the CDR3 is TGTGCCAGCAGCTACAGGGGCGTGGACGAGCAGTACTTC. Protein product: CASSYRGVDEQYF.

This chain joins TRBV6-5 and TRBJ1-2, with 7 nucleotides matching TRBD1. Germline V gene sequence: CDR1 MNHEY, CDR2 SVGAGI. The CDR3 has 16 amino acids. V shed 0 bases, J shed 1 base, and the junction held 5 bases outside the gene matches. CDR3 sequence reads: CASSYSRGRGNYGYTF. CDR3 DNA: TGTGCCAGCAGTTACTCGAGGGGGCGCGGTAACTATGGCTACACCTTC.

This clonotype was counted between two and nine times. The chain recombines TRBV7-9 with TRBJ1-4; 9 bases line up with TRBD1. The V and J ends lost 2 bases and 7 bases, in that order; junction bases with no gene match: 5. The CDR3 is 15 residues long. In germline, CDR1 is SEHNR, CDR2 FQNEAQ (reference sequence). In DNA, the CDR3 is TGTGCCAGCAGCTTATGGGGACAGGGCGGTGAAAAACTGTTTTTT. Protein: CASSLWGQGGEKLFF.

V usage is TRBV20-1 and J usage is TRBJ1-2, with TRBD1 matching over 11 bases. This CDR3 is built from 16 residues. Germline CDR1 reads DFQATT; CDR2 reads SNEGSKA (reference sequence). V gave up 1 base and J gave up 4 bases; unmatched junction bases: 8. This chain's CDR3 is CSARVDRGLLLYGYTF. In DNA form, the CDR3 reads TGCAGTGCTAGAGTGGACAGGGGGCTCCTTCTCTATGGCTACACCTTC.

The sample holds many counts of this clonotype. The chain is built from TRBV7-2 and TRBJ2-1, with D possibly TRBD1 on 6 matching bases. The CDR3 extends over 14 amino acids. Trimming took off 1 base at V and 10 bases at J, with 14 bases between the two ends. CDR1 and CDR2 (germline): SGHTA, FQGNSA. CDR3 coding DNA: TGTGCCAGCAGCTTAGGCAGGGGTAACGACGAGCAGTTCTTC. Protein product: CASSLGRGNDEQFF.

This clonotype has just a few counts. Its ends do not fully match the called genes, so a read error is possible. The chain employs TRBV7-7 and TRBJ1-2; unclear D gene. This CDR3 is built from 10 residues. Germline V lookup: CDR1 SSHAT, CDR2 FNYEAQ (reference sequence). CDR3 protein: CASSSGGYTF. In nucleotides, the CDR3 is TGTGCTAGCAGCTCAGGTGGCTACACCTTC. Together with reference TRBV7-7 and TRBJ1-2, the CDR3 gives the full variable domain: GAGVSQSPRYKVTKRGQDVTLRCDPISSHATLYWYQQALGQGPEFLTYFNYEAQPDKSGLPSDRFSAERPEGSISTLTIQRTEQRDSAMYRCASSSGGYTFGSGTRLTVV.

In this sample, this clonotype turned up many times. The rearrangement uses TRBV6-5 and TRBJ1-2, with 7 positions matching TRBD1. Losses at the gene ends were 4 bases for V and 4 bases for J; bases not matched to a gene: 6. This CDR3 is built from 14 residues. Germline loops: CDR1 MNHEY, CDR2 SVGAGI. The CDR3 DNA sequence: TGTGCCAGCAGTTCTGGACAGGCCCTCTATGGCTACACCTTC. Its translation: CASSSGQALYGYTF.

This clonotype was seen a few times. V gene TRBV6-5 combines with J gene TRBJ1-1; D is perhaps TRBD1 (5 bases). The CDR3 loop spans 13 amino acids. Germline assignment: CDR1 MNHEY and CDR2 SVGAGI. The V gene lost 0 bases and the J gene lost 5 bases, with 7 bases spanning the gap. CDR3 loop: CASSYSKGTEAFF. The CDR3 region has the DNA TGTGCCAGCAGTTACTCGAAGGGGACTGAAGCTTTCTTT.

This rearrangement joins TRBV29-1 to TRBJ1-2; D gene uncertain. The CDR3 runs 10 residues. Germline V gene data show CDR1 as SQVTM and CDR2 as ANQGSEA. V was cut by 6 bases and J by 7 bases, with 9 bases left in between. This CDR3 reads CSVEGFGYTF. The CDR3 coding sequence is TGCAGCGTGGAGGGATTTGGCTACACCTTC.

This clonotype was found a few times. The chain carries TRBV6-6 and TRBJ1-2; D perhaps matches TRBD1 (5 bases). Germline CDR1 MNHNY, CDR2 SVGAGI (reference sequence). The CDR3 is 14 amino acids. Trimming stripped 3 bases from V and 7 bases from J, with 15 bases between. CDR3 nucleotides: TGTGCCAGCAGTTATTGGTTCGGGGACTCTGGCTACACCTTC. This codes for CASSYWFGDSGYTF.

The genes are TRBV20-1 and TRBJ2-1, with D hard to call. Trimming cost V 8 bases and J 0 bases, with 17 bases left between them. Looked up from germline, CDR1 is DFQATT and CDR2 is SNEGSKA (reference sequence). The CDR3 extends over 15 amino acids. DNA for the CDR3: TGCAGTCTGGTTAGCCGGGTAGACTCCTACAATGAGCAGTTCTTC. It is translated as CSLVSRVDSYNEQFF.

This clonotype was recorded a few times. The CDR3 reads CASSATLDTQYF. The CDR3 nucleotides read TGTGCCAGCAGTGCCACTTTGGATACGCAGTATTTT. The chain links TRBV6-6 to TRBJ2-3; D gene unclear. In germline, CDR1 is MNHNY, CDR2 SVGAGI (reference sequence). The CDR3 totals 12 residues. The V end lost 5 bases, the J end lost 6 bases, and 9 bases lay between the germline ends.

The rearrangement links TRBV9 to TRBJ1-6; D gene ambiguous. CDR3 length equals 15 residues. CDR1 is SGDLS and CDR2 is YYNGEE in the germline V gene. V was trimmed by 0 bases and J by 8 bases, leaving 12 bases between them. This CDR3 reads CASSVGVGGDSPLHF. For the CDR3, the DNA is TGTGCCAGCAGCGTAGGGGTCGGCGGAGATTCACCCCTCCACTTT.

The chain couples TRBV3-1 to TRBJ2-5; possibly TRBD2 for D (6 bases). This CDR3 region has 14 residues. Trimming removed 4 bases from V and 0 bases from J, with 9 bases in between. CDR1 LGHDT and CDR2 YNNKEL come from the germline V gene (reference sequence). CDR3 DNA: TGTGCCAGCAGCCGCCGACTAGACCAAGAGACCCAGTACTTC. It translates to CASSRRLDQETQYF.

This clonotype was observed many times. As DNA, the CDR3 is TGTGCCAGCAGTTCTGCGGGACAGCCTTTGAGGGGGGCCCAGTACTTC. Translation: CASSSAGQPLRGAQYF. The V call is TRBV27, the J call TRBJ2-5, with D possibly matching TRBD1 (7 bases). Germline values: CDR1 MNHEY, CDR2 SMNVEV (reference sequence). Trimming removed 4 bases at V and 9 bases at J, with 24 bases between. CDR3 length: 16 amino acids.

This clonotype was observed a handful of times. V usage is TRBV2 and J usage is TRBJ2-7; 9 nucleotides agree with TRBD1. Germline-derived CDR1 and CDR2 are SNHLY and FYNNEI. The length of the CDR3 is 12 residues. With V trimmed by 11 bases and J by 6 bases, 8 bases remained unmatched. Written as DNA, the CDR3 is TGTGCCGGCGGGACAGGGAGAGCCGAGCAGTACGTC. Amino acids: CAGGTGRAEQYV.

This clonotype showed up many times. The chain has TRBV27 and TRBJ1-1; possibly TRBD1 for D (5 bases). Germline V gene data show CDR1 as MNHEY and CDR2 as SMNVEV (reference sequence). The CDR3 length is 15 residues. V was trimmed by 6 bases and J by 1 base, leaving 15 bases between them. The CDR3 protein is CASSSRLTGNTEAFF. CDR3 sequence (DNA): TGTGCCAGCAGCTCTCGATTAACAGGGAACACTGAAGCTTTCTTT.